This TCR beta chain came from a study of shared T cell receptors in the human thymus (dated by TCRdb to about 2021). Regarding the study in general: The study examined how self-reactive, shared T-cell receptor alpha chains are generated in the human thymus.

CDR1 and CDR2 were assigned from the germline V gene (reference sequence) as GTSNPN and SVGIG. V loses 3 bases, J loses 9 bases, and the germline ends lie 30 bases apart. The CDR3 contains 17 residues, cysteine and phenylalanine counted. Only the CDR3 region is kept as DNA, spanning 51 bases read in frame from base 1. Library method: the immunoSEQ multiplex PCR assay. The table was pulled from immuneACCESS by TCRdb, which kept in-frame rearrangements only. Such tables lose some clones; where checked, under half of the loss comes from unresolved V genes, and the rest has no known cause. The sample table records approximately 490,000 clones; around 78% of these occur just once. The top ten clones comprise approximately 0.013% of the sample. The sample holds a few counts of this clone. Its binding antigen is unknown. The input lacks base qualities; no much larger clone sits a single base away. The same data also went into a second study, on human thymus T cells. That second publication adds: The donors were immunologically healthy infants in Finland who had open corrective cardiac surgery for congenital heart defects. Thymus tissue was collected as surgical resects that were removed during corrective cardiac surgery. Both the thymic and the peripheral blood repertoires appeared to show biased V and J gene segment usage. The related research found that thymic TCR repertoires overlapped highly between unrelated individuals. The study characterized TCR alpha and beta repertoires from fewer than 10 infant thymus samples and a few related peripheral blood samples. The infant donors were about 7 to 244 days old, and the cohort included several males and a couple of females. Thymocytes were freed from the tissue by mechanical means and kept at -70 degrees C as pellets of roughly 9-30 million cells. A QIAsymphony instrument was used to extract genomic DNA from frozen cell pellets. The immunoSEQ multiplex PCR assay was used to amplify the TCRB and TCRAD loci from a standardized quantity of quality-controlled genomic DNA. Amplicons spanned the V(D)J region at a length sufficient to cover the CDR3 and identify V and J genes. Through the commercial immunoSEQ service, the amplicons were sequenced on an Illumina platform. Primer bias and sequencing errors were corrected as previously described, and TCRAD and TCRB were defined on the basis of the IMGT database. immunoSEQ Analyzer 3.0 and VDJTools were used for repertoire analysis, which covered basic statistics, V/J segment usage, diversity estimates, rarefaction and pairwise overlap. Chao1, ChaoE, Efron-Thisted, Shannon and inverse Simpson indices were used to estimate diversity, which was also estimated on datasets down-sampled to the smallest sample. Repertoire overlap was determined by strict matching of CDR3 nucleotide sequence, V gene and J gene, and Jaccard-based multidimensional scaling clustering was applied. On average, approximately 860,000 unique TCRB clonotypes were obtained from thymus samples, compared with roughly 84,000 from blood samples.

The TCR originated in a boy under two years old with a congenital heart defect. Donor details come from another sample of the same person, matched by shared clones. The rearranged segments are TRBV30 and TRBJ2-7, and possibly TRBD2, on 5 matching bases. Sequenced: thymocytes. The CDR3 in this case is CAWSLSFSTGSLLGQYF. The DNA sequence is given as TGTGCCTGGAGCCTATCTTTCTCAACGGGATCCCTCCTCGGGCAGTACTTC.